This T cell receptor (beta chain) stems from a study of cytomegalovirus exposure and HLA in healthy donors. This CDR3 region has 16 residues. Germline V gives CDR1 LGHNA, CDR2 YSLEER. Trimming removed 4 bases from V and 4 bases from J, with 16 bases in between. It was with 60 Vbeta and 13 Jbeta primers that the PCR ran. Some clones are missing from TCRdb's copy, which holds only in-frame ones; the method was immunoSEQ multiplex PCR. The sample has 90,000 to 150,000 clones, 60% to 80% seen once; the top ten hold roughly 16%. Study-wide points: A later analysis linked a missense DCLRE1C variant to TCR beta V- and J-gene trimming.

This clone was seen only once. Its antigen is not identified. This TCR derives from a middle-aged man in good health and CMV-seropositive. Sequencing was performed on PBMCs. The V call is TRBV4-3, the J call TRBJ1-4; weak D call: TRBD1 (6 bases). CDR3 nucleotide sequence: TGCGCCAGCAGCCCCCAGGACAGCTCCTTTAATGAAAAACTGTTTTTT. Encoded protein: CASSPQDSSFNEKLFF.